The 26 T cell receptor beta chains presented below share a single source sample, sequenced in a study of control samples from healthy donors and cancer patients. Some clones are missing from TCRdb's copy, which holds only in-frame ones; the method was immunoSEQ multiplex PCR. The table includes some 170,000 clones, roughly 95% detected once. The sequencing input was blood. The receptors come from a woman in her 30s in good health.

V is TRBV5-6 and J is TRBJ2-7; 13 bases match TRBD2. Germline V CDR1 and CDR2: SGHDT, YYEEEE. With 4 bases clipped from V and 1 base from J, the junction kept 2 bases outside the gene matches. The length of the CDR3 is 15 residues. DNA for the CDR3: TGTGCCAGCAGCCCGGGACTAGCGGGATCCTACGAGCAGTACTTC. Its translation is CASSPGLAGSYEQYF. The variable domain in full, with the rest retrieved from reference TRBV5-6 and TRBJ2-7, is DAGVTQSPTHLIKTRGQQVTLRCSPKSGHDTVSWYQQALGQGPQFIFQYYEEEERQRGNFPDRFSGHQFPNYSSELNVNALLLGDSALYLCASSPGLAGSYEQYFGPGTRLTVT.

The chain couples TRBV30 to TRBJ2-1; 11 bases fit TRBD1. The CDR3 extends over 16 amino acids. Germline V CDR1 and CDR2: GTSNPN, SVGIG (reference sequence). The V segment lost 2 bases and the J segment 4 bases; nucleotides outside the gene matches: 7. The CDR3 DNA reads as TGTGCCTGGAGTCATGCCGGGACAGGGGGATACAATGAGCAGTTCTTC. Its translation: CAWSHAGTGGYNEQFF.

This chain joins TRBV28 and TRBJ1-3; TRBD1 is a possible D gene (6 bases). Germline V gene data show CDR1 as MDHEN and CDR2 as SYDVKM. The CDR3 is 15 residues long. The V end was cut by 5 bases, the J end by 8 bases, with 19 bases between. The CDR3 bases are TGTGCCAGCAGTACCCGGACAGCCCGTCGGGACACCATATATTTT. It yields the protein CASSTRTARRDTIYF.

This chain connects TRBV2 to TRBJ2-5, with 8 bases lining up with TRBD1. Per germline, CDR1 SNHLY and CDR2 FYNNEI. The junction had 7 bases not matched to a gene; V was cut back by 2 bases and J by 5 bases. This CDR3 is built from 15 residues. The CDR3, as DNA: TGTGCCAGCAGTGAAATTGGACAGGGTATCGAGACCCAGTACTTC. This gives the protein CASSEIGQGIETQYF.

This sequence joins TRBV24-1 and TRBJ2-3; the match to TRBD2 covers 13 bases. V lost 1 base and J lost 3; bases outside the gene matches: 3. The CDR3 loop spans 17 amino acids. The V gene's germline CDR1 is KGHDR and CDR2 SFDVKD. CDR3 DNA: TGTGCCACCAGTGATTTTACTAGCGGGGGGGCGACAGATACGCAGTATTTT. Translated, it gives CATSDFTSGGATDTQYF.

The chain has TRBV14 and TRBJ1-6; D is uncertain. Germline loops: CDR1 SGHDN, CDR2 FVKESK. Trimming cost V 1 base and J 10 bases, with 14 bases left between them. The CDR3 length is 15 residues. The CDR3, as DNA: TGTGCCAGCAGCCAAGTCCCCCTAGGAGTGTCACCCCTCCACTTT. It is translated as CASSQVPLGVSPLHF.

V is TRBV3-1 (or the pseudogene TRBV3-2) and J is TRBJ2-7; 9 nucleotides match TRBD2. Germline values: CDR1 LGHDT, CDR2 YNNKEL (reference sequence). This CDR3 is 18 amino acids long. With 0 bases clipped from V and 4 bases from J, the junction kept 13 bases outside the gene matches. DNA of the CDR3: TGTGCCAGCAGCCAAGAGCCCCTGGGGGCGGGAGGGCTGTACGAGCAGTACTTC. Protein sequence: CASSQEPLGAGGLYEQYF.

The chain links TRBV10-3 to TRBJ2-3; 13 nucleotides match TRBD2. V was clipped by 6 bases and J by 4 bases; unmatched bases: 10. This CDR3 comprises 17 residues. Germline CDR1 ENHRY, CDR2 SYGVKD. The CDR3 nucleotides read TGTGCCATCAGGGGGGGAGGACTAGCGGGAGTAGCAGATACGCAGTATTTT. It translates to CAIRGGGLAGVADTQYF.

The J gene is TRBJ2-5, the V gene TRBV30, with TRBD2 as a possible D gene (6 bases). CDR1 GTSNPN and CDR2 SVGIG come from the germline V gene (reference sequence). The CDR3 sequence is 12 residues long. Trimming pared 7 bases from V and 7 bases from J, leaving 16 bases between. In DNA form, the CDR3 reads TGTGCCTTGGGGGGACCACTTGGGACCCAGTACTTC. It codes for CALGGPLGTQYF.

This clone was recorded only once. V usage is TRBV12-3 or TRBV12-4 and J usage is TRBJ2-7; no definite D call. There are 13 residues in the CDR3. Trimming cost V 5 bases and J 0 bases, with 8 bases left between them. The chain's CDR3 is CASSRATSYEQYF. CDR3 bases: TGTGCCAGCAGTCGCGCGACCTCCTACGAGCAGTACTTC.

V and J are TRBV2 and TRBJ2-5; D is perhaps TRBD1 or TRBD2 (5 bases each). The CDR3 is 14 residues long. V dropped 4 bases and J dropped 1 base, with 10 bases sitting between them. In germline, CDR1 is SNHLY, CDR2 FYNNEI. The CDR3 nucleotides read TGTGCCAGCAGTGTAGGGGACGGCCAAGAGACCCAGTACTTC. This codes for CASSVGDGQETQYF.

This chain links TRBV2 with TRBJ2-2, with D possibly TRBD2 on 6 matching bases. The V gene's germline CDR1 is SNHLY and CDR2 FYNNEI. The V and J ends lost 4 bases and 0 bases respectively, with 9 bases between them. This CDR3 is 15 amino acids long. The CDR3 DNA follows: TGTGCCAGCAGTGGGGGAGGTCCGAACACCGGGGAGCTGTTTTTT. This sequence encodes CASSGGGPNTGELFF.

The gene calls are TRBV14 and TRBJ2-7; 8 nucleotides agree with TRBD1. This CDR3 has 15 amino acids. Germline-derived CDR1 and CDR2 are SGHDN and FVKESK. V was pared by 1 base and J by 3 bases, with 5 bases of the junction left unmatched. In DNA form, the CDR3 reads TGTGCCAGCAGCCAAGGTCAGGGGGCTTACTACGAGCAGTACTTC. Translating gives CASSQGQGAYYEQYF.

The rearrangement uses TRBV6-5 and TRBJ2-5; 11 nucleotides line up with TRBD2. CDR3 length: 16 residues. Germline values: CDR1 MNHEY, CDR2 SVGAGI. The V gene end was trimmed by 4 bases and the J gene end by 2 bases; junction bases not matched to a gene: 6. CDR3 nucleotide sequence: TGTGCCAGCAGTTTCGGGACTAGCGGACGTCAAGAGACCCAGTACTTC. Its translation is CASSFGTSGRQETQYF.

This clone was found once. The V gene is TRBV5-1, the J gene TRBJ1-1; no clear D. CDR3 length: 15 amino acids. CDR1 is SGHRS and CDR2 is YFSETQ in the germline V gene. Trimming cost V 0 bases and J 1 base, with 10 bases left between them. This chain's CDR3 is CASSLGESTNTEAFF. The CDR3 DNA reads TGCGCCAGCAGCTTGGGGGAGTCCACGAACACTGAAGCTTTCTTT.

The CDR3 coding sequence is TGTGCCAGCAGCTTAGGTAGTGGGGTTCCCGGTACTGAAGCTTTCTTT. Translated, it gives CASSLGSGVPGTEAFF. This rearrangement joins TRBV7-2 to TRBJ1-1, with D uncertain. The V gene's germline CDR1 is SGHTA and CDR2 FQGNSA. V was shortened by 1 base and J by 5 bases, with 17 bases between the two germline ends. The CDR3 is made up of 16 amino acids.

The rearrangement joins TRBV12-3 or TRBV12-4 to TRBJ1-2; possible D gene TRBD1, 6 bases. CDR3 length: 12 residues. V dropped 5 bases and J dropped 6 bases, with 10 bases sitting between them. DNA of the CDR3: TGTGCCAGCAGTGCAAACAGGGATGGCTACACCTTC. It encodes CASSANRDGYTF.

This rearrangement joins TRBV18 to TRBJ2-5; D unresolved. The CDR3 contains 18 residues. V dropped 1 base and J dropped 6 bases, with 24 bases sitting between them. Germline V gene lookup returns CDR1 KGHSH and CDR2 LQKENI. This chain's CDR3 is CASSPLTPYTQTEQTQYF. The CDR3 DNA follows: TGTGCCAGCTCACCACTAACACCTTACACCCAGACGGAGCAGACCCAGTACTTC.

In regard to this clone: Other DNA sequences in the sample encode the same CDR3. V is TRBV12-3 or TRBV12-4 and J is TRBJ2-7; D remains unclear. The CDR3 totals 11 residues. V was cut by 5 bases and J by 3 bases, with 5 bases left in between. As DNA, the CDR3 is TGTGCCAGCAGTCTCGGCTACGAGCAGTACTTC. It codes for CASSLGYEQYF.

CDR3 in amino acids: CASRPGQGEQYF. The CDR3 nucleotides are TGTGCCAGCAGACCCGGACAAGGTGAGCAGTACTTC. The V and J genes are TRBV3-1 (or the pseudogene TRBV3-2) and TRBJ2-7; perhaps TRBD1 as D (5 bases). CDR1 and CDR2 from the germline V gene are LGHDT and YNNKEL (reference sequence). With 6 bases removed from V and 7 bases from J, the gap between germline ends came to 13 bases. CDR3 length equals 12 residues.

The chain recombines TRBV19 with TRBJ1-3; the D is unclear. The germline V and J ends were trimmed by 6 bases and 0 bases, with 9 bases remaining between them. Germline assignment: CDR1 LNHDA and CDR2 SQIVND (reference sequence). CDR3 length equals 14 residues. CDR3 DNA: TGTGCCAGTAGGTTCGGTAGCTCTGGAAACACCATATATTTT. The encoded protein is CASRFGSSGNTIYF.

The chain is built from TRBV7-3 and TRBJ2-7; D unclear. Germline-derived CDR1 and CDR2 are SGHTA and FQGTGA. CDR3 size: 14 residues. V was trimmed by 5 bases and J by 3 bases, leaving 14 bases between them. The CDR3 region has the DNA TGTGCCAGCAGCCCTACCGGACGGTTCTACGAGCAGTACTTC. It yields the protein CASSPTGRFYEQYF.

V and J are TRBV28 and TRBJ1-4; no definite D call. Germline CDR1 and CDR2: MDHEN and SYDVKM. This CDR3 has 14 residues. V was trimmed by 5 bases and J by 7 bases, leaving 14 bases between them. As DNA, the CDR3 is TGTGCCAGCAGTACAAGTCGTTTGGGTGAAAAACTGTTTTTT. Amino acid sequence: CASSTSRLGEKLFF. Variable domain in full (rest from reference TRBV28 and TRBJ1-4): DVKVTQSSRYLVKRTGEKVFLECVQDMDHENMFWYRQDPGLGLRLIYFSYDVKMKEKGDIPEGYSVSREKKERFSLILESASTNQTSMYLCASSTSRLGEKLFFGSGTQLSVL.

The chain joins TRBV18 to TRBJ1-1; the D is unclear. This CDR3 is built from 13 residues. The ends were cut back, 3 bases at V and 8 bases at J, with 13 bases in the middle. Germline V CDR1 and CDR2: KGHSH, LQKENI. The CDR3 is CASSPSADLEAFF. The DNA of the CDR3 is TGTGCCAGCTCACCGTCGGCGGACCTAGAAGCTTTCTTT.

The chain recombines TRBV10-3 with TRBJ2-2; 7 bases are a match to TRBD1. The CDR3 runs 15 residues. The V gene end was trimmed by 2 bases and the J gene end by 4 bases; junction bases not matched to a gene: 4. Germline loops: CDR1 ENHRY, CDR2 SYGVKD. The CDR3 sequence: CAISEDRVGTGELFF. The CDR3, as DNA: TGTGCCATCAGTGAGGACAGGGTGGGCACCGGGGAGCTGTTTTTT.

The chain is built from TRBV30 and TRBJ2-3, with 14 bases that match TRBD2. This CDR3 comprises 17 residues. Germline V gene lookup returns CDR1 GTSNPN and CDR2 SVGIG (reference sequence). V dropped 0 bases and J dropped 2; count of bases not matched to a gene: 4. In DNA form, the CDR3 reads TGTGCCTGGAGTGTCCAGACTAGCGGGGGGGACACAGATACGCAGTATTTT. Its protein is CAWSVQTSGGDTDTQYF.